These 20 T cell receptor beta chains came from one sample sequenced in a study of cytomegalovirus exposure and HLA in healthy donors. A multiplex PCR was run with 60 Vbeta primers and 13 Jbeta primers. Using immunoSEQ multiplex PCR, the repertoire was profiled, and TCRdb retains in-frame clones only, with some absent. The table records about 190,000 clones, approximately 79% of them present only once. The sample comprised PBMCs. These receptors were obtained from a man aged 35-49 years in good health and CMV-seropositive.

The chain carries TRBV19 and TRBJ1-5; D ambiguous. The CDR3 consists of 13 residues. Trimming removed 5 bases from V and 7 bases from J, with 12 bases in between. Germline values: CDR1 LNHDA, CDR2 SQIVND (reference sequence). Here the CDR3 reads CASSLEGGQPQHF. The CDR3, as DNA: TGTGCCAGTAGTCTCGAAGGAGGCCAGCCCCAGCATTTT.

Notes on this clone: This sample includes further DNA sequences coding for the same CDR3. The gene calls are TRBV7-9 and TRBJ1-4; TRBD1 aligns across 9 bases. With 5 bases clipped from V and 7 bases from J, the junction kept 8 bases outside the gene matches. Germline-derived CDR1 and CDR2 are SEHNR and FQNEAQ (reference sequence). The CDR3 consists of 15 residues. CDR3: CASSARTGVGEKLFF. The CDR3 coding sequence is TGTGCCAGCAGCGCCCGGACAGGGGTCGGTGAAAAACTGTTTTTT.

The chain joins TRBV27 to TRBJ2-7; D gene uncertain. The length of the CDR3 is 15 residues. Trimming took 2 bases from V and 2 from J, leaving 13 bases between them. Germline loops: CDR1 MNHEY, CDR2 SMNVEV (reference sequence). DNA for the CDR3: TGTGCCAGCAGTTTAGGGCCCGCAGGAACCTACGAGCAGTACTTC. Translating gives CASSLGPAGTYEQYF.

The sample holds a few counts of this clone. The V and J genes are TRBV9 and TRBJ2-3, with a weak D call TRBD2 (6 bases). CDR3 size: 16 residues. Trimming removed 0 bases at V and 2 bases at J, with 13 bases between. Germline CDR1 SGDLS, CDR2 YYNGEE. This CDR3 reads CASSVGERGYTDTQYF. In nucleotides, the CDR3 is TGTGCCAGCAGCGTAGGCGAACGGGGGTACACAGATACGCAGTATTTT.

The chain links TRBV19 to TRBJ1-2; D not certain. The CDR3 sequence is 13 residues long. Trimming removed 5 bases at V and 6 bases at J, with 13 bases between. From germline, CDR1 is LNHDA and CDR2 SQIVND (reference sequence). For the CDR3, the DNA is TGTGCCAGTAGTCTTTGGGCGGGGAATGGCTACACCTTC. It specifies CASSLWAGNGYTF.

V and J are TRBV5-1 and TRBJ2-5; TRBD2 matches 9 bases. The CDR3 consists of 15 residues. Germline values: CDR1 SGHRS, CDR2 YFSETQ. Trimming removed 6 bases from V and 2 bases from J; junction bases left unmatched: 8. The CDR3: CASIPSGAGQETQYF. The CDR3 nucleotides read TGCGCCAGCATACCTAGCGGGGCTGGGCAAGAGACCCAGTACTTC. Supplemented by reference TRBV5-1 and TRBJ2-5, the full variable domain reads KAGVTQTPRYLIKTRGQQVTLSCSPISGHRSVSWYQQTPGQGLQFLFEYFSETQRNKGNFPGRFSGRQFSNSRSEMNVSTLELGDSALYLCASIPSGAGQETQYFGPGTRLLVL.

The V gene is TRBV5-1, the J gene TRBJ2-5, with D possibly TRBD1 on 6 matching bases. V lost 7 bases to trimming and J lost 1 base, with 11 bases between them. The CDR3 is made up of 13 amino acids. Germline V gene lookup returns CDR1 SGHRS and CDR2 YFSETQ. The CDR3 loop is CASGRTVQETQYF. CDR3 bases: TGCGCCAGCGGCCGGACAGTCCAAGAGACCCAGTACTTC.

V usage is TRBV2 and J usage is TRBJ2-1, with 8 bases matching TRBD1. The CDR3 runs to 20 residues. Germline assignment: CDR1 SNHLY and CDR2 FYNNEI. The V gene end was trimmed by 2 bases and the J gene end by 0 bases; junction bases not matched to a gene: 15. CDR3 bases: TGTGCCAGCAGTGAATGGAAAAATCCAGGGGGCCTGAGCTCCTACAATGAGCAGTTCTTC. It codes for CASSEWKNPGGLSSYNEQFF.

The rearrangement links TRBV13 to TRBJ2-1, with D possibly TRBD2 on 6 matching bases. This CDR3 has 17 residues. Germline V gene lookup returns CDR1 PRHDT and CDR2 FYEKMQ (reference sequence). Between the trimmed V and J ends, which lost 5 bases and 0 bases, there was a span of 17 bases. CDR3 residues: CASSPGGSGASYNEQFF. In DNA, the CDR3 is TGTGCCAGCAGCCCAGGCGGTAGCGGAGCCTCCTACAATGAGCAGTTCTTC.

The chain recombines TRBV19 with TRBJ1-6, with no clear D. The CDR3 is made up of 13 amino acids. CDR1 is LNHDA and CDR2 is SQIVND in the germline V gene (reference sequence). V was pared by 5 bases and J by 9 bases, with 11 bases between. CDR3 bases: TGTGCCAGTAGTCCGGGAAGTCTTTCACCCCTCCACTTT. It encodes CASSPGSLSPLHF.

This clone showed up just a few times. The J gene is TRBJ2-7, the V gene TRBV5-6; D is undetermined. In germline, CDR1 is SGHDT, CDR2 YYEEEE. V shed 2 bases and J shed 6 bases, with 18 bases lying between them. This CDR3 contains 15 residues. CDR3 sequence: CASSFDPGDLLEQYF. The CDR3 bases are TGTGCCAGCAGCTTCGATCCAGGCGACCTTCTCGAGCAGTACTTC. The full variable domain, with the rest looked up from reference TRBV5-6 and TRBJ2-7, is DAGVTQSPTHLIKTRGQQVTLRCSPKSGHDTVSWYQQALGQGPQFIFQYYEEEERQRGNFPDRFSGHQFPNYSSELNVNALLLGDSALYLCASSFDPGDLLEQYFGPGTRLTVT.

This clone has more than one count but fewer than ten. J is TRBJ1-6 and V is TRBV5-1, with 8 nucleotides matching TRBD1. Germline V gene sequence: CDR1 SGHRS, CDR2 YFSETQ. This CDR3 is 15 amino acids long. V gave up 1 base and J gave up 8 bases; unmatched junction bases: 5. The CDR3 sequence is CASSLFRGQDSPLHF. For the CDR3, the DNA is TGCGCCAGCAGCTTGTTCAGGGGGCAAGATTCACCCCTCCACTTT.

The gene calls are TRBV29-1 and TRBJ2-3, with TRBD1 identical over 9 bases. Germline values: CDR1 SQVTM, CDR2 ANQGSEA. The CDR3 has 14 residues. V gave up 4 bases and J gave up 4 bases; unmatched junction bases: 6. The CDR3 DNA sequence: TGCAGCGTTGGAGGGGGACAGGGTGCAGATACGCAGTATTTT. The encoded protein is CSVGGGQGADTQYF.

V gene TRBV5-6 combines with J gene TRBJ2-7; D unclear. Deletions cut 1 base from V and 7 bases from J, with 15 bases between. Germline V gene lookup returns CDR1 SGHDT and CDR2 YYEEEE. This CDR3 contains 14 residues. The CDR3 sequence: CASSLRDGFGEQYF. CDR3 nucleotides: TGTGCCAGCAGCTTGCGAGACGGGTTTGGAGAGCAGTACTTC.

V usage is TRBV7-8 and J usage is TRBJ2-5, with 13 bases that match TRBD2. Germline V gene data show CDR1 as SGHVS and CDR2 as FQNEAQ. Trimming at V came to 5 bases and at J to 2 bases, leaving 11 bases not matched to a gene. There are 18 residues in the CDR3. Here the CDR3 DNA reads TGTGCCAGCAGCCGAACGACTAGCGGGGGGACCAGACAAGAGACCCAGTACTTC. It encodes CASSRTTSGGTRQETQYF.

The chain carries TRBV9 and TRBJ2-1, with TRBD2 matching 14 bases. Germline V gives CDR1 SGDLS, CDR2 YYNGEE. This CDR3 is 15 amino acids long. V lost 0 bases and J lost 15; bases outside the gene matches: 8. The CDR3 coding sequence is TGTGCCAGCAGCGTAGTTGGACTAGCGGGGGGCCCCATGTTCTTC. Translated, it gives CASSVVGLAGGPMFF.

With respect to this clone: Other DNA sequences in this specimen translate into the identical CDR3. V gene TRBV6-5 combines with J gene TRBJ1-6; D is possibly TRBD1 (6 bases). This CDR3 is 16 amino acids long. The V end was cut by 1 base, the J end by 13 bases, with 20 bases between. Germline V gene sequence: CDR1 MNHEY, CDR2 SVGAGI. The CDR3 coding sequence is TGTGCCAGCAGTTACTACGGGGGGCGCACAAACTCCCCCCTCCACTTT. This gives the protein CASSYYGGRTNSPLHF.

CDR3 DNA sequence: TGTGCCACCAGCAGAGTCCGATGGGGAGGGAACACTGAAGCTTTCTTT. This translates into CATSRVRWGGNTEAFF. This rearrangement joins TRBV15 to TRBJ1-1; D remains unclear. Germline assignment: CDR1 LNHNV and CDR2 YYDKDF (reference sequence). Deletions cut 1 base from V and 1 base from J, with 13 bases between. This CDR3 region has 16 residues.

This clone was counted only a few times. J is TRBJ1-1 and V is TRBV5-1; TRBD1 aligns across 10 bases. This CDR3 has 16 amino acids. The J segment lost 5 bases and the V segment lost 3 bases, leaving 10 bases of the junction unmatched. Per the germline V gene, CDR1 is SGHRS and CDR2 is YFSETQ. CDR3 coding DNA: TGCGCCAGCAGCTCAGGGACAGGGGTTTTTGGGACTGAAGCTTTCTTT. Its protein product is CASSSGTGVFGTEAFF.

V usage is TRBV27 and J usage is TRBJ2-4; D might be TRBD1 (7 bases). Deletions cut 2 bases from V and 0 bases from J, with 14 bases between. There are 17 residues in the CDR3. Germline V gene sequence: CDR1 MNHEY, CDR2 SMNVEV (reference sequence). This CDR3 reads CASSLRRQGLAKNIQYF. Here the CDR3 DNA reads TGTGCCAGCAGTTTACGCAGACAGGGACTAGCCAAAAACATTCAGTACTTC.